This paragraph reports one T cell receptor (beta chain). This clone was counted once. This receptor's antigen is unknown. No quality values exist for individual bases; no much larger clone is one base distant. This sample was taken from a study of blood T cell repertoires in COVID-19 (TCRdb year 2020). Background on the whole study: Samples covering the acute and convalescent phases of COVID-19 were provided by collaborators in the United States, Italy and Spain. The prospective study material was composed of cDNA or gDNA derived from T cells, B-cell-depleted T cells, or PBMCs. Subjects who had been exposed to COVID-19, were actively infected with it, or had recovered from it provided the deeply sampled blood TCRbeta repertoires that made up the dataset. The repertoires were released in a freely available public database intended as a resource for research on the immune response to SARS-CoV-2. The samples were drawn from two sources: the first 160 participants of the ongoing ImmuneRACE study, and fewer than 1,500 subjects contributed by 6 global collaborators. Nearly every sample came with metadata listing a de-identified subject ID, COVID-19 status, age in years and sex. Where HLA class I and class II types were available, the types were taken from metadata supplied by the sample provider, not from assay-based typing.

At one collaborating source in Seattle, patients were enrolled during active infection and were followed longitudinally through the course of disease. Collaborating institutions collected whole blood in K2EDTA tubes following their own protocols. For TCRbeta analysis, collaborators shipped samples in one of three forms: frozen whole blood, isolated PBMCs, or DNA extracted from either of those sample types. TCRbeta CDR3 regions were amplified from genomic DNA using the immunoSEQ Assay, a bias-controlled multiplex PCR. Per the source publication's procedure: Within the assay, amplification of reference gene primers was used to estimate how many nucleated cells each sample contained. To quantify the absolute abundance of each unique TCRbeta CDR3 rearrangement, sequence reads were collapsed and filtered. For each sample, productive Simpson clonality was calculated as the square root of Simpson's diversity index across productive rearrangements. In TCRdb, the immuneACCESS table is reduced to in-frame sequences with V and J assigned. These tables do not hold every clone; where another copy was compared, an unresolved V gene accounts for under half, and the others remain unexplained. The V and J calls and clone size are taken from that table; D and trimming were inferred from the DNA. For this sample there are about half a million clones; 89% appear just once. The leading ten clones occupy over 0.7% of the sample.

V lost 1 base and J lost 0 bases; the stretch between them is 8 bases long. Including cysteine and phenylalanine, the CDR3 has 15 amino acids. Only the CDR3 part of the read is kept: 45 bases, read in frame from the first base. CDR1 and CDR2 (SGHNT, YENEEA) derive from the germline V gene. Broader findings and caveats from the paper: The amount of clinical and demographic metadata varied by source and participant and was provided uncurated.

The chain is assembled from TRBV11-3 and TRBJ2-3, with the identity of the D gene unclear. Sequencing was performed on peripheral blood. The receptor was isolated from a man aged 18-30 years with COVID-19, enrolled during active disease. The CDR3 region has the sequence CASSLGQYSTDTQYF. Read as DNA, the sequence is TGTGCCAGCAGCTTAGGGCAGTATAGCACAGATACGCAGTATTTT.